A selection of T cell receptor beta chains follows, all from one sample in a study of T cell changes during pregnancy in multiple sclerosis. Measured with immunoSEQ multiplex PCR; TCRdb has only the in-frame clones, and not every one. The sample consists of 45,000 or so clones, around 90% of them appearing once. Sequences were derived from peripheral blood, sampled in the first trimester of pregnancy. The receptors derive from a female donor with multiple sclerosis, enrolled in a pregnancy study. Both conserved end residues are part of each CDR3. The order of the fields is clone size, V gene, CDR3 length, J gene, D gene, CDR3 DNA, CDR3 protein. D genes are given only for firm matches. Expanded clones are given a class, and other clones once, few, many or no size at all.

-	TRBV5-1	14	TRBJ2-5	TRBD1	TGCGCCAGCAGCACCGGACAGGTTGGAGAGACCCAGTACTTC	CASSTGQVGETQYF
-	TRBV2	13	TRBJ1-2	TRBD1	TGTGCCAGCAGGGAGGGACAGGTGCGCGGCTACACCTTC	CASREGQVRGYTF
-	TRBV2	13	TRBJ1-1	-	TGTGCCAGCAGTGTCTTTAGGAACACTGAAGCTTTCTTT	CASSVFRNTEAFF
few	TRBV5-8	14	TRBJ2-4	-	TGTGCCAGCAGCTTGGACGTGGGGGCCGGCATTCAGTACTTC	CASSLDVGAGIQYF
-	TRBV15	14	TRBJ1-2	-	TGTGCCACCAGCGCGGGACGGCTTAACTATGGCTACACCTTC	CATSAGRLNYGYTF
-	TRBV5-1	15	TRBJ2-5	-	TGCGCCAGCAGGGCCTTCGGGGAGCCCCAAGAGACCCAGTACTTC	CASRAFGEPQETQYF
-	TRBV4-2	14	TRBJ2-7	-	TGTGCCAGCAGCCAGGCGACCCGGGGGTACGAGCAGTACTTC	CASSQATRGYEQYF
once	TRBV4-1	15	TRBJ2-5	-	TGCGCCAGCAGCCAAGTCGGTCAAAAGGGGAAGACCCAGTACTTC	CASSQVGQKGKTQYF
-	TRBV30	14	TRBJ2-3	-	TGTGCCTGGAGTGTATTAACGGGGAGAGATACGCAGTATTTT	CAWSVLTGRDTQYF
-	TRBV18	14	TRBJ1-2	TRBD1	TGTGCCAGCTCACCACGGGACAGATTCTTTGGCTACACCTTC	CASSPRDRFFGYTF
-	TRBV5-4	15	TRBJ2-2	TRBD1	TGTGCCAGCAGCACGACAGGGTTGAACACCGGGGAGCTGTTTTTT	CASSTTGLNTGELFF